This is a list of T cell receptor beta chains from one sample in a study of blood T cell repertoires in COVID-19. Some clones are missing from TCRdb's copy, which holds only in-frame ones; the method was immunoSEQ multiplex PCR. The data contain more than 55,000 clones, just over 85% of them singletons. The sample consisted of peripheral blood. The origin of the receptors is a man between 60 and 75 years old with acute or convalescent COVID-19. Each CDR3 is given with its conserved first and last residue. Each record gives: J gene, clone size, D gene, V gene, CDR3 DNA, CDR3 protein. D genes are given only for firm matches. Some rows mark clone size as missing; the rest say once, few, many or name a class of expanded clone.

>TRBJ2-1|.|TRBD1|TRBV5-4
TGTGCCAGCAGCTTAACAGGGGGCGATGAGCAGTTCTTC
CASSLTGGDEQFF
>TRBJ1-5|.|.|TRBV5-1
TGCGCCAGCAGCTTGGGAGGAGGCAATCAGCCCCAGCATTTT
CASSLGGGNQPQHF
>TRBJ2-3|once|.|TRBV9
TGTGCCAGCAGCACAGGGCTTTTCACAGATACGCAGTATTTT
CASSTGLFTDTQYF
>TRBJ1-2|.|.|TRBV19
TGTGCCAGTAGTATAGACGGCTATGGCTACACCTTC
CASSIDGYGYTF
>TRBJ2-3|.|.|TRBV2
TGTGCCAGCAGAAGAGGCTTCCCAGATACGCAGTATTTT
CASRRGFPDTQYF
>TRBJ1-3|.|TRBD1|TRBV15
TGTGCCACCAGCAGAGATGGGACAGATGAGGTCTGGGACTCTGGAAACACCATATATTTT
CATSRDGTDEVWDSGNTIYF
>TRBJ2-7|.|TRBD1|TRBV3-1/TRBV3-2
TGTGCCAGCAGCCTTATCCGGGACAGGTTGTACGAGCAGTACTTC
CASSLIRDRLYEQYF
>TRBJ2-7|.|.|TRBV18
TGTGCCAGCTCACCGATCCACAACTACGAGCAGTACTTC
CASSPIHNYEQYF
>TRBJ1-1|.|TRBD1|TRBV7-3
TGTGCCAGCAGCCCACGGACAGGGGGCGGCGGAGCTTTCTTT
CASSPRTGGGGAFF
>TRBJ2-3|few|TRBD2|TRBV27
TGTGCCAGCAGCAGGACTAGCGGGAGTACAGATACGCAGTATTTT
CASSRTSGSTDTQYF
>TRBJ2-4|.|.|TRBV6-5
TGTGCCAGCAGTTACTCCTGGACAGTAGCCAAAAACATTCAGTACTTC
CASSYSWTVAKNIQYF
>TRBJ2-1|.|.|TRBV27
TGTGCCAGCAGTTCAACAGGGATGAAGCAGTTCTTC
CASSSTGMKQFF
>TRBJ2-3|.|TRBD2|TRBV7-3
TGTGCCAGCAGCCAAGCGGGGGGGCGGGCAGATACGCAGTATTTT
CASSQAGGRADTQYF
>TRBJ2-3|.|TRBD2|TRBV18
TGTGCCAGCTCACCCAGGGAGGGAAGCACAGATACGCAGTATTTT
CASSPREGSTDTQYF
>TRBJ2-6|.|TRBD1|TRBV10-2
TGCGCCAGCAGTCAGTTGGGACCGGGACAGCTCATCTCTGGGGCCAACGTCCTGACTTTC
CASSQLGPGQLISGANVLTF
>TRBJ2-1|.|.|TRBV7-3
TGTGCCAGCAGCTTAACGCGGGACAATGAGCAGTTCTTC
CASSLTRDNEQFF
>TRBJ2-1|.|TRBD2|TRBV30
TGTGCCTGGAGTGGTAGCGGGTTAAGCTCCTACAATGAGCAGTTCTTC
CAWSGSGLSSYNEQFF
>TRBJ2-1|.|.|TRBV6-5
TGTGCCAGCAGTCCGGGACTCCTATACAATGAGCAGTTCTTC
CASSPGLLYNEQFF
>TRBJ2-2|once|TRBD2|TRBV7-3
TGTGCCAGCAGCCCGGGACTAGCAGACATCGGGGAGCTGTTTTTT
CASSPGLADIGELFF
>TRBJ1-5|.|.|TRBV9
TGTGCCAGCAGTCAACAGGGACATCAGCCCCAGCATTTT
CASSQQGHQPQHF
>TRBJ2-3|.|.|TRBV5-4
TGTGCCAGCAGCTTACGAGGTGGAGATTTGAGGCAGTATTTT
CASSLRGGDLRQYF
>TRBJ2-3|.|.|TRBV25-1
TGTGCCAGCAGTGCCCGCCCAGCGGAAAAGGGAACGCAGTATTTT
CASSARPAEKGTQYF
>TRBJ2-7|.|TRBD1|TRBV5-4
TGTGCCAGCAGCTTGGGAGGGACAGGTTTCGGGGAGCAGTACTTC
CASSLGGTGFGEQYF
>TRBJ1-2|.|TRBD1|TRBV27
TGTGCCAGCAGTTTATCTTGGACAGGGGGTGGCTACACCTTC
CASSLSWTGGGYTF
>TRBJ2-2|.|.|TRBV24-1
TGTGCCACCAGTGAGTCCAGGCCATGGGGGGAGCTGTTTTTT
CATSESRPWGELFF
>TRBJ2-1|.|TRBD2|TRBV2
TGTGCCAGCAGTGGTACAGCGGGAGCCAATGAGCAGTTCTTC
CASSGTAGANEQFF
>TRBJ2-5|.|.|TRBV5-4
TGTGCCAGCAGCCGAGAGAAGGACTCTGTGGAGACCCAGTACTTC
CASSREKDSVETQYF
>TRBJ1-4|.|TRBD1|TRBV5-1
TGCGCCAGCAGCCCTCCAGGGGGCTCGGGGGAAAAACTGTTTTTT
CASSPPGGSGEKLFF
>TRBJ2-2|.|.|TRBV24-1
TGTGCCACCAGTGCGGTGAACACCGGGGAGCTGTTTTTT
CATSAVNTGELFF